This T cell receptor beta chain was retrieved from a study of cytomegalovirus exposure and HLA in healthy donors. Each of the donors was a healthy bone marrow donor. Germline V gene sequence: CDR1 LGHNT, CDR2 FRNRAP. V was clipped by 7 bases and J by 3 bases; unmatched bases: 5. This CDR3 region has 14 residues. As to this clone: Its antigen remains unidentified.

General study findings and limits: More clonal expansion characterized HLA-associated TCR beta chains than equally common others in a later analysis. In a later analysis, CMV-associated beta chains were mostly HLA-associated, it appeared. The authors later linked a missense DCLRE1C variant to TCR beta V- and J-gene trimming.

Use of 60 Vbeta and 13 Jbeta primers characterized the PCR. Data came from immunoSEQ multiplex PCR; TCRdb stores just in-frame clones and leaves some out. Altogether some 120,000 clones are present, about 80% being singletons, with the ten largest covering approximately 4%. The clonotype originates from a man aged 30 to 39 in good health and CMV-seropositive. The chain is built from TRBV12-5 and TRBJ1-1; 10 nucleotides agree with TRBD1. The source material was PBMCs. CDR3 DNA: TGTGCTAGTGACCCCGGGACAGGGGACACTGAAGCTTTCTTT. Its protein is CASDPGTGDTEAFF.